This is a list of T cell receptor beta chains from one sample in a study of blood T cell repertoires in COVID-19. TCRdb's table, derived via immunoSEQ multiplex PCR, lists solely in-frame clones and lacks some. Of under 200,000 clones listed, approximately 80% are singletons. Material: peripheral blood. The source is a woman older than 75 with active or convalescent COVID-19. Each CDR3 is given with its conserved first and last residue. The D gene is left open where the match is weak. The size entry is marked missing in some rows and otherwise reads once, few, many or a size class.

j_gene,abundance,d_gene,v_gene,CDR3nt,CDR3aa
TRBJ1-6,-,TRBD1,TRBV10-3,TGTGCCATCAGTGATCCGGGACAGAAAAATTCACCCCTCCACTTT,CAISDPGQKNSPLHF
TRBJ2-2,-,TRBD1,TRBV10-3,TGTGCCATCAGTGAAGGGCAGACAGGGAACGCCGGGGAGCTGTTTTTT,CAISEGQTGNAGELFF
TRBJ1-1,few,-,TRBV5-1,TGCGCCAGCAGCTGGGCGGGGGTCACTGAAGCTTTCTTT,CASSWAGVTEAFF
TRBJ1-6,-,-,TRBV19,TGTGCCAGTAGTATTGGGAGTAATTCACCCCTCCACTTT,CASSIGSNSPLHF
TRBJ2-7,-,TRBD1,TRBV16,TGTGCCAGCAGCCAATCCCGGACAGGGTCGTACGAGCAGTACTTC,CASSQSRTGSYEQYF
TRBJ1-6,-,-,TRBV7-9,TGTGCCAGCAGCTTAGGGGGGGCACCCCTCCACTTT,CASSLGGAPLHF
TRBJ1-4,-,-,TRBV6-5,TGTGCCAGCGGGACAAGTGCAACTAATGAAAAACTGTTTTTT,CASGTSATNEKLFF
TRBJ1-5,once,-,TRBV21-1,TGTGCCAGCAGCAAGGGCGGGGATCAGCCCCAGCATTTT,CASSKGGDQPQHF
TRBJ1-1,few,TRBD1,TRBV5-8,TGTGCCAGCAGCAGAGCCGGGACAGGGGTAGTGGTCTCTGAAGCTTTCTTT,CASSRAGTGVVVSEAFF
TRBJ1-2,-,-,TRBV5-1,TGCGCCAGCAGCCGGGGGGCCCAAGGACAGACTAGCAACTCTAACTATGGCTACACCTTC,CASSRGAQGQTSNSNYGYTF
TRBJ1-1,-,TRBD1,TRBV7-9,TGTGCCAGCAAGCCGACAGGGTTGAACACTGAAGCTTTCTTT,CASKPTGLNTEAFF
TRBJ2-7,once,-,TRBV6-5,TGTGCCAGCAGTTACTCTGGGGAAGGGGCCTACGAGCAGTACTTC,CASSYSGEGAYEQYF
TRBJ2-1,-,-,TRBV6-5,TGTGCCAGCAGTTTCGACTTGAAGGGGAATGAGCAGTTCTTC,CASSFDLKGNEQFF
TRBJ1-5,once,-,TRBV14,TGTGCCAGCAGCCAGGGCCTCAATCAGCCCCAGCATTTT,CASSQGLNQPQHF
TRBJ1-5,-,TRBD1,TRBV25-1,TGTGCCAGCAGTAGCCGGGACAGGGATAATCAGCCCCAGCATTTT,CASSSRDRDNQPQHF
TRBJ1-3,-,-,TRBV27,TGTGCCAGCAGTTTAGGGGGGACTGGAAACACCATATATTTT,CASSLGGTGNTIYF
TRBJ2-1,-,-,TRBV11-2,TGTGCCAGCAGCCTAAGGAGAATCTCCTACAATGAGCAGTTCTTC,CASSLRRISYNEQFF
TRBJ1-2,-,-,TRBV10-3,TGTGCCATCAATGAGGATACTCTCCATGGCTACACCTTC,CAINEDTLHGYTF
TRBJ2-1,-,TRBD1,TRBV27,TGTGCCAGCAGTTTAAGGACAGGGGCGGTATACAATGAGCAGTTCTTC,CASSLRTGAVYNEQFF
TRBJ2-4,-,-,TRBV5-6,TGTGCCAGCAGCGCGGAGACCCTCCCGGGCAAAAACATTCAGTACTTC,CASSAETLPGKNIQYF
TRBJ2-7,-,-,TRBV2,TGTGCCAGCAGGTTGGGGGGTTCCTCCTACGAGCAGTACTTC,CASRLGGSSYEQYF
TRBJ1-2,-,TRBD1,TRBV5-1,TGCGCCAGCAGCTTGGGTGCCGGGACAGGGGGCAGTGGCTACACCTTC,CASSLGAGTGGSGYTF
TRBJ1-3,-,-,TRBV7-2,TGTGCCAGCAGCTTGGGAGGGGGAGTCGGAAACACCATATATTTT,CASSLGGGVGNTIYF
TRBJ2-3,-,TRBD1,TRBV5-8,TGTGCCAGCAGCCTGGACCAGGGGGCAAATACGCAGTATTTT,CASSLDQGANTQYF
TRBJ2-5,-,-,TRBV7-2,TGTGCCAGCAGCTTAGCGGGGACATTACAAGAGACCCAGTACTTC,CASSLAGTLQETQYF
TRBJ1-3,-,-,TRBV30,TGTGCCTGGAGTGTACTTTCGAGCTCTGGAAACACCATATATTTT,CAWSVLSSSGNTIYF
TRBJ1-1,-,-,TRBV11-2,TGTGCCAGCAGCATATCACAGGAGCTAAACACTGAAGCTTTCTTT,CASSISQELNTEAFF
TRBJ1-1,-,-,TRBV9,TGTGCCAGCAGCGCCCATGGGGAGGTGAACACTGAAGCTTTCTTT,CASSAHGEVNTEAFF
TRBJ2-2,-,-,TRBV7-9,TGTGCCAGCAGCTTCTTGCAGGGGATCACCGGGGAGCTGTTTTTT,CASSFLQGITGELFF
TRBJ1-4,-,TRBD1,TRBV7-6,TGTGCCAGCAGCTTTGGACAGGCGAGAAATGAAAAACTGTTTTTT,CASSFGQARNEKLFF
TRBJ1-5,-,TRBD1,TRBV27,TGTGCCAGCAGTTCTCAGGGGGCCAATCAGCCCCAGCATTTT,CASSSQGANQPQHF
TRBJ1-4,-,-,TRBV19,TGTGCCAGTAGTCCTTATGGGCAGGTCGCCGAAAAACTGTTTTTT,CASSPYGQVAEKLFF
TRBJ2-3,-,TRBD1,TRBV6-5,TGTGCCAGCAGTTACACCGGGACAGGGACCCTTGATACGCAGTATTTT,CASSYTGTGTLDTQYF
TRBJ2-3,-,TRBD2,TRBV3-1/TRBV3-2,TGTGCCAGCAGCCCCCGACTAGCGGGGGCCACAGATACGCAGTATTTT,CASSPRLAGATDTQYF
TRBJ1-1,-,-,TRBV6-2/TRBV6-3,TGTGCCAGCAGTCACAGGGATATCACTGAAGCTTTCTTT,CASSHRDITEAFF
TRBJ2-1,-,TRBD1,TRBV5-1,TGCGCCAGCAGCATCAGGACAGGGCAGGATGAGCAGTTCTTC,CASSIRTGQDEQFF
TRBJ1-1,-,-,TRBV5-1,TGCGCCAGCAGCCAAACAGGGCCGCGGGACACTGAAGCTTTCTTT,CASSQTGPRDTEAFF
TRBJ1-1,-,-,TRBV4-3,TGCGCCAGCAGCCTAGCAACGGTCCCGAACACTGAAGCTTTCTTT,CASSLATVPNTEAFF
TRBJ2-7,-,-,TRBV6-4,TGTGCCAGCAGTGACTCTGGCGGGGAGCCCTCCTACGAGCAGTACTTC,CASSDSGGEPSYEQYF
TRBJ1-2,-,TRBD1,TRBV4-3,TGCGCCAGCAGCCAAGATCGGGGGACAGCCTATGGCTACACCTTC,CASSQDRGTAYGYTF
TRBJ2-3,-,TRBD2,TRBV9,TGTGCCAGCAGCGTGCGACTAGCCACAGATACGCAGTATTTT,CASSVRLATDTQYF
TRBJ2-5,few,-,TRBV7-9,TGTGCCAGCAGCTCAGACGGGGCGGGGTACCAAGAGACCCAGTACTTC,CASSSDGAGYQETQYF
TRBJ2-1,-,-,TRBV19,TGTGCCAGTAGTGTCAAATGGGGGGACAATGAGCAGTTCTTC,CASSVKWGDNEQFF
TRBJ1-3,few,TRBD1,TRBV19,TGTGCCAGTAGTAGCCCTACAGGGGACACTGGAAACACCATATATTTT,CASSSPTGDTGNTIYF
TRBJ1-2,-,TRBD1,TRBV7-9,TGTGCCAGCAGCTTAGGGGACAGGGAATATGGCTACACCTTC,CASSLGDREYGYTF
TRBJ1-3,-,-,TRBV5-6,TGTGCCAGCAGCTTGGGGTTAGGCGGAAGGTCACGCTCTGGAAACACCATATATTTT,CASSLGLGGRSRSGNTIYF
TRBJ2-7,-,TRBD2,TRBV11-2,TGTGCCAGCAGCTTAGCCGGGACTAGCGGGGGGATCTCCTACGAGCAGTACTTC,CASSLAGTSGGISYEQYF
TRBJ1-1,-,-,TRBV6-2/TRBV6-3,TGTGCCAGCAGTTATTCGGGGGGGAAAGCTTTCTTT,CASSYSGGKAFF
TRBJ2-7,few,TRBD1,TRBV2,TGTGCCAGCATCAGGACAGGGTGGGAGCAGTACTTC,CASIRTGWEQYF
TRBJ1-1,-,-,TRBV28,TGTGCCAGCAGTTTATGGAGGCGGGGTGTCGCTGAAGCTTTCTTT,CASSLWRRGVAEAFF
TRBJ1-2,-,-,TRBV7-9,TGTGCCAGCAGCTTATTAGATGGCTACACCTTC,CASSLLDGYTF
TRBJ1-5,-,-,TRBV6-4,TGTGCCAGCAGTGACATTTCAGGGATCGGAAATCAGCCCCAGCATTTT,CASSDISGIGNQPQHF
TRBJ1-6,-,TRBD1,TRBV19,TGTGCCAGTAGACCGGCGACAGGGGTTGGTAATTCACCCCTCCACTTT,CASRPATGVGNSPLHF
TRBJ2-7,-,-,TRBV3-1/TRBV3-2,TGTGCCAGCAGCCAAGGGACAGCCCTCTCCTACGAGCAGTACTTC,CASSQGTALSYEQYF
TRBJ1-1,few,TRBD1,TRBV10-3,TGTGCCATCAGTGGAGGGACAGGCTTTAACACTGAAGCTTTCTTT,CAISGGTGFNTEAFF
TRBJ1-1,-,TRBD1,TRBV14,TGTGCCAGCAGCCAGTCCGGGACAGGGGGCGCGAGCACTGAAGCTTTCTTT,CASSQSGTGGASTEAFF
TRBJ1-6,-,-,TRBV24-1,TGTGCCACCGGCGGACAAGAAGGCACCCTCCACTTT,CATGGQEGTLHF